This T cell receptor beta chain comes out of a study of cytomegalovirus exposure and HLA in healthy donors. This PCR relied on a set of 60 Vbeta primers and 13 Jbeta primers. Sequencing was performed with immunoSEQ multiplex PCR; in TCRdb, only in-frame clones are kept and a portion is missing. The sample yields about 160,000 clones, more than 60% seen once. CDR3 length: 15 amino acids. Looked up from germline, CDR1 is SGHDT and CDR2 is YYEEEE. V gave up 2 bases and J gave up 0 bases, with 11 bases separating them. The chain employs TRBV5-6 and TRBJ1-1; D not certain. The sample was PBMCs. This clonotype was obtained from a male donor in good health and CMV-seronegative. CDR3 sequence reads: CASSFGSGMNTEAFF. CDR3 nucleotide sequence: TGTGCCAGCAGCTTCGGATCCGGGATGAACACTGAAGCTTTCTTT.